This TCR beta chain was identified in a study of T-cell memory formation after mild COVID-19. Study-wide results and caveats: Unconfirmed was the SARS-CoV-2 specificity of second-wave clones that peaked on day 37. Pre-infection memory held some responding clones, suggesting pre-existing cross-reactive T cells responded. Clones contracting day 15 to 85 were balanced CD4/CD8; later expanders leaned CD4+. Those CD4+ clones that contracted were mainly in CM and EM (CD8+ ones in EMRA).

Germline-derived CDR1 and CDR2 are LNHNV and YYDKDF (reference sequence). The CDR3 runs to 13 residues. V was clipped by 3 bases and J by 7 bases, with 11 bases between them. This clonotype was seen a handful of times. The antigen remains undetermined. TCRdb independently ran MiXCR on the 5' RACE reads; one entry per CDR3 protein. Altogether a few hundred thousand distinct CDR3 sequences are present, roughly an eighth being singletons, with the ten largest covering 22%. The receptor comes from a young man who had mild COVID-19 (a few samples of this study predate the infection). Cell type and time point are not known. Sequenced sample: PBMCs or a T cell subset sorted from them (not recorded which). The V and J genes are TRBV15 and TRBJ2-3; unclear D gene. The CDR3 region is CATSSILEYTQYF. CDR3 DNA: TGTGCCACCAGCAGCATTTTGGAGTATACGCAGTATTTT. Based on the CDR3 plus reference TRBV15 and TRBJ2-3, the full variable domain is DAMVIQNPRYQVTQFGKPVTLSCSQTLNHNVMYWYQQKSSQAPKLLFHYYDKDFNNEADTPDNFQSRRPNTSFCFLDIRSPGLGDTAMYLCATSSILEYTQYFGPGTRLTVL.